This TCR beta chain appears in the sequencing data of a study of beta chain features in type 1 diabetes. Study-wide context: No age, gender or cell yield differences were seen between patients and healthy donors.

Note on this clone: The antigen is not known.

Study-level points and caveats: A potential influence of HLA type upon TCRB rearrangement remained unresolved herein. Among all four CD4+ subsets, Type 1 diabetes patients had TCRB CDR3s that were moderately but significantly shorter.

The sequenced template was cDNA made from the entire isolated RNA. The method was immunoSEQ multiplex PCR; TCRdb's version includes in-frame clones alone and lacks a portion of them. The data show under 150,000 clones, 7% to 10% seen once. V was pared by 5 bases and J by 9 bases, with 17 bases between. Germline loops: CDR1 PRHDT, CDR2 FYEKMQ (reference sequence). The CDR3 has 14 amino acids. The rearrangement uses TRBV13 and TRBJ2-1, with D perhaps matching TRBD1 (5 bases). The receptor was derived from a man between 25 and 39 years old with type 1 diabetes. Input material: central memory CD4+ T cells from blood. This CDR3 reads CASSPMDTRGEQFF. In nucleotides, the CDR3 is TGTGCCAGCAGCCCGATGGACACGAGAGGTGAGCAGTTCTTC.